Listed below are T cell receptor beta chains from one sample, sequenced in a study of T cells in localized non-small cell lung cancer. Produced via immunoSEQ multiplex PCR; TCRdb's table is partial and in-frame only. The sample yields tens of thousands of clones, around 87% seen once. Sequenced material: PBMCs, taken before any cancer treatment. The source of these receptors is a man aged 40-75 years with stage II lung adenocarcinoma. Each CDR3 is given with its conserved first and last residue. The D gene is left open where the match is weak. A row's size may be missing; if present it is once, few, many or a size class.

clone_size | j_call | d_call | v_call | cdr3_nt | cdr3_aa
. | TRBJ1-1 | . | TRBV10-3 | TGTGCCATCAGTCGACAGCTGAACACTGAAGCTTTCTTT | CAISRQLNTEAFF
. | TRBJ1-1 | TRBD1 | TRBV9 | TGTGCCAGCAGCTCGGGACAGAATACTGAAGCTTTCTTT | CASSSGQNTEAFF
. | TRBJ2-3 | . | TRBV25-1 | TGTGCCAGCAGTGTAGGGACGGGAGGCACAGATACGCAGTATTTT | CASSVGTGGTDTQYF
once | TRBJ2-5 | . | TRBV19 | TGTGCCAGTAGTATTCTGGGAGAGACCCAGTACTTC | CASSILGETQYF
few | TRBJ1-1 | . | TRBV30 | TGTGCCTGGAGTGGTAGGGGCCTCATGAACACTGAAGCTTTCTTT | CAWSGRGLMNTEAFF
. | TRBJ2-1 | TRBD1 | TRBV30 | TGTGCCTGGAGTTCCTGGAGAGGGGGCGTAATGAATGAGCAGTTCTTC | CAWSSWRGGVMNEQFF
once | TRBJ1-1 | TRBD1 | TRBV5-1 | TGCGCCAGCAGCGTAAACCCGGGACAGTCGAACACTGAAGCTTTCTTT | CASSVNPGQSNTEAFF
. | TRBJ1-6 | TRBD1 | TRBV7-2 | TGTGCCAGCAGCTTGGGACAGGCCAGCTCCTATAATTCACCCCTCCACTTT | CASSLGQASSYNSPLHF
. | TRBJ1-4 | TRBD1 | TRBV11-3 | TGTGCCAGCAGCTTACCAACAGGGGGAACTAATGAAAAACTGTTTTTT | CASSLPTGGTNEKLFF
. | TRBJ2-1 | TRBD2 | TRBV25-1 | TGTGCCAGCAGTGAATTAACTAGCGGGAACAATGAGCAGTTCTTC | CASSELTSGNNEQFF
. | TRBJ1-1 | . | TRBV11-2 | TGTGCCAGCAGCTCACAGGAGAACACTGAAGCTTTCTTT | CASSSQENTEAFF
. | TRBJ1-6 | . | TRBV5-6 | TGTGCCACATCCTACATAGGGGTGAATGGAAATTCACCCCTCCACTTT | CATSYIGVNGNSPLHF
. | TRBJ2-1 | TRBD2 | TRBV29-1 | TGCAGCGTCCCCCGGGCGGGGGTTCTACATGAGCAGTTCTTC | CSVPRAGVLHEQFF
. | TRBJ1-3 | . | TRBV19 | TGTGCCGGGAGGGGGGGCCCCTCTGGAAACACCATATATTTT | CAGRGGPSGNTIYF
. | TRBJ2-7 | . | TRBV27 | TGTGCTACCCCATCGGTCGGGCAGTACTTC | CATPSVGQYF
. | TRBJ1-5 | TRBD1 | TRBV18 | TGTGCCAGCTCACCCGACAGGGCAGTCGGGAGTCAGCCCCAGCATTTT | CASSPDRAVGSQPQHF
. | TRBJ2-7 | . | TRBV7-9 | TGTGCCAGCAGCTTCGGAACAGGGGAGCAGTACTTC | CASSFGTGEQYF
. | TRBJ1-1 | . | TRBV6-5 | TGTGCCAGCACTACTCTATCGAGCACTGAAGCTTTCTTT | CASTTLSSTEAFF
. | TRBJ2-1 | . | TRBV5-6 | TGTGCCAGCAGCTCCGGGGGACGCGGTTCCTACAATGAGCAGTTCTTC | CASSSGGRGSYNEQFF
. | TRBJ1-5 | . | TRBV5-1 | TGCGCCAGCAGCTTGATTCTAGGAAGGCAGGGAGAGGATTTT | CASSLILGRQGEDF
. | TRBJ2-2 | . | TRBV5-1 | TGCGCCAGCAGCCCCGGACTCGTGACCGGGGAGCTGTTTTTT | CASSPGLVTGELFF
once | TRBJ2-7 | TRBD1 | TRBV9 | TGTGCCAGCAGCGCGACAGGGGGCGGCGAGCAGTACTTC | CASSATGGGEQYF
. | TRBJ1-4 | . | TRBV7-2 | TGTGCCAGCTGTTTACAGGGCGGAAATAATGAAAAACTGTTTTTT | CASCLQGGNNEKLFF
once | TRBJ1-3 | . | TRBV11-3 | TGTGCCAGCAGCAGCAGTTCTGGAAACACCATATATTTT | CASSSSSGNTIYF
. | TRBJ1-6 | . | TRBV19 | TGTGCCAGTTCCGAGGGGGGGCAAGGTTCACCCCTCCACTTT | CASSEGGQGSPLHF
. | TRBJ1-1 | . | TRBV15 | TGTGCCACCAGCAGAGCGGACACGAACACTGAAGCTTTCTTT | CATSRADTNTEAFF
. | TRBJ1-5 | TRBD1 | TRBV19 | TGTGCCAGTAGTCATACGACAGGGGGAATAAATCAGCCCCAGCATTTT | CASSHTTGGINQPQHF
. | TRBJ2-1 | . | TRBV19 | TGTGCCAGTAACCAGGGGATCGGTTACAATGAGCAGTTCTTC | CASNQGIGYNEQFF
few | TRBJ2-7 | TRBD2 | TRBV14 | TGTGCCAGCAGCCGAACGGGACTAGCGGCTTCCTACGAGCAGTACTTC | CASSRTGLAASYEQYF
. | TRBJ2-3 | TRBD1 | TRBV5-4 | TGTGCCAGCAGCTTGGCCCGCCTACAGGGTACAGGGGCAGATACGCAGTATTTT | CASSLARLQGTGADTQYF
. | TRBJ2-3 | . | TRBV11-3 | TGTGCCAGCAGCCCTAGGGCGCCCCTGTCCACAGATACGCAGTATTTT | CASSPRAPLSTDTQYF
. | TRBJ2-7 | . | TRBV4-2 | TGTGCCAGCAGCCAAGTGGTGACTAGTTTCTACGAGCAGTACTTC | CASSQVVTSFYEQYF
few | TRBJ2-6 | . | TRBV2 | TGTGCCAGCAGTGAAGGGGGGCAGCGGGGTAACTCTGGGGCCAACGTCCTGACTTTC | CASSEGGQRGNSGANVLTF
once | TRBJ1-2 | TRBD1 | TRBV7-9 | TGTGCCAGCAGCTTAGGGGGACAGGGTTTGGATGGCTACACCTTC | CASSLGGQGLDGYTF
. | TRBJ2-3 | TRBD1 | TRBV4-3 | TGCGCCAGCAGCCCTAACAGGGGCAGCACAGATACGCAGTATTTT | CASSPNRGSTDTQYF
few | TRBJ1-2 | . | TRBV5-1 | TGCGCCAGCAGCTTGGAGCAGGGATGGGGCTACACCTTC | CASSLEQGWGYTF
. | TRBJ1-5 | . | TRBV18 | TGTGCCAGCTCATCCCGGGTAAATAGCAATCAGCCCCAGCATTTT | CASSSRVNSNQPQHF